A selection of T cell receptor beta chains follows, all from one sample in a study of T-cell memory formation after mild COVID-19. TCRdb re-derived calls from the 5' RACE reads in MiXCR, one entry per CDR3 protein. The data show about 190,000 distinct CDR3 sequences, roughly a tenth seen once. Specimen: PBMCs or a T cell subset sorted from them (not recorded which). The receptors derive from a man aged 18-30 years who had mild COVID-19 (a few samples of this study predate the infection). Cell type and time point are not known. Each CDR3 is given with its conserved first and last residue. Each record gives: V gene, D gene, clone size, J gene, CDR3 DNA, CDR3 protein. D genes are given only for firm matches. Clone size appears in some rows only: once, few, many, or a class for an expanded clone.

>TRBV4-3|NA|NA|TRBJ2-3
TGCGCCAGCAGCCAAAACAGGGTTGGGACAGATACGCAGTATTTT
CASSQNRVGTDTQYF
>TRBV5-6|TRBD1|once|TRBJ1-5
TGTGCCAGCAGCAGGACAGGGACAGGCGATCAGCCCCAGCATTTT
CASSRTGTGDQPQHF
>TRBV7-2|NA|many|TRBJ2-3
TGTGCCAGCAGCTTCGGCGGTACAGATACGCAGTATTTT
CASSFGGTDTQYF
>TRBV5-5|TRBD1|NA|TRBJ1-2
TGTGCCAGCAGCCCAAACAGGGGGCCACTCTATGGCTACACCTTC
CASSPNRGPLYGYTF
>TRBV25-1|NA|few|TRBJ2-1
TGTGCCAGCAGTGGCGGGTTTGAGCAGTTCTTC
CASSGGFEQFF
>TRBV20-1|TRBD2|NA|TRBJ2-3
TGCAGTGCTGCCCCCGGGGGGGACACAGATACGCAGTATTTT
CSAAPGGDTDTQYF
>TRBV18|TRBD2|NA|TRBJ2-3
TGTGCCAGCTCACCACTCTCCAGCGGGGGCACAGATACGCAGTATTTT
CASSPLSSGGTDTQYF
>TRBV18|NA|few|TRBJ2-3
TGTGCCAGCTCACCACCGGGCCGAAGGGGTACGCAGTATTTT
CASSPPGRRGTQYF
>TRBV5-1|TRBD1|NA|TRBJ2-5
TGCGCCAGCAGCGAGGCCCGGACAGGGGTAGAGACCCAGTACTTC
CASSEARTGVETQYF
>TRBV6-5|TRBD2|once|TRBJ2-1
TGTGCCAGCAGTCGTCGGGGCGGGAGAGGGGAGCAGTTCTTC
CASSRRGGRGEQFF
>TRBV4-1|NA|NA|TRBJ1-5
TGCGCCAGCAGCCAATTCCGTCAGGAGGCCCAGCATTTT
CASSQFRQEAQHF
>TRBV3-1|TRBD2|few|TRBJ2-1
TGTGCCAGCAGCCAAGATCGACTACTAGCGGGGGGGTTTGCCAATGAGCAGTTCTTC
CASSQDRLLAGGFANEQFF
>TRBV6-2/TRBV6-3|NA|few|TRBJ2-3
TGTGCCAGCAGGATAACAGGGTCAGATACGCAGTATTTT
CASRITGSDTQYF
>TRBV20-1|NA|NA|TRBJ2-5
TGCAGTGCTAGTAATTCCGGGGGCGGCCAAGAGACCCAGTACTTC
CSASNSGGGQETQYF
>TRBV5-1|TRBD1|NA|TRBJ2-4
TGCGCCAGCAGCGACCACCTAAAGGGGGCGCAGGAAAACATTCAGTACTTC
CASSDHLKGAQENIQYF
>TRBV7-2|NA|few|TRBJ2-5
TGTGCCAGCAGCTGGAGGGCCTGGTTGGATACCCAGTACTTC
CASSWRAWLDTQYF
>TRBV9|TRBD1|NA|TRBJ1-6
TGTGCCAGCAGCACGACAGGGCGTAATTCACCCCTCCACTTT
CASSTTGRNSPLHF